Detailed here is one T cell receptor (beta chain). Antigen: not known. The record originates from a study of blood T cells in healthy people across ages. Looking at the study overall: Template switching caught about one barcoded beta molecule for each two T cells. Points from the study as a whole: Strongly correlated with naive T cell percentage was TCR beta diversity.

For the second PCR, which ran for roughly 6 to 11 cycles, a sample-barcoded 5' primer and a J-beta primer mix were used. Every sample returned 2.5 million or more CDR3-containing paired-end reads. TCRdb redid the calling of the 5' RACE reads with MiXCR, one entry per CDR3 protein. The repertoire has approximately 880,000 distinct CDR3 sequences, around 46% of them found once; the top ten carry over 10%. This CDR3 has 14 amino acids. The germline gives CDR1 DFQATT, CDR2 SNEGSKA (reference sequence). V dropped 6 bases and J dropped 3; count of bases not matched to a gene: 7. The TCR originated in a man aged 30-40 years in good health. The chain is built from TRBV20-1 and TRBJ1-5; TRBD1 matches 8 bases. The specimen sequenced was blood. This CDR3 reads CSARTGTNNQPQHF. The CDR3 DNA reads TGCAGTGCCAGGACAGGGACGAACAATCAGCCCCAGCATTTT.